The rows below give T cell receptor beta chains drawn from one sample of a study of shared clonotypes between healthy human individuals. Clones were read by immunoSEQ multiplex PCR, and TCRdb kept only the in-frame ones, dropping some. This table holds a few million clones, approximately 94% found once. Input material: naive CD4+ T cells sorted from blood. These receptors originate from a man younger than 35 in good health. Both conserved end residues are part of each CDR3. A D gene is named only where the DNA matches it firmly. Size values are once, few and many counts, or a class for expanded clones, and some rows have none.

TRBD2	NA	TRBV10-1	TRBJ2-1	CASSESSSGNNEQFF	TGCGCCAGCAGTGAGTCTTCTAGCGGGAACAATGAGCAGTTCTTC
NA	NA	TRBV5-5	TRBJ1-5	CASTPGLPYDQPQHF	TGTGCCAGCACCCCGGGACTCCCATATGATCAGCCCCAGCATTTT
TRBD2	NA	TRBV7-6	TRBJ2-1	CASSLATSGNEQFF	TGTGCCAGCAGCTTAGCGACTAGCGGGAATGAGCAGTTCTTC
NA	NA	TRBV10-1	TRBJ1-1	CASSESWEGKNTEAFF	TGCGCCAGCAGTGAGTCGTGGGAGGGAAAGAACACTGAAGCTTTCTTT
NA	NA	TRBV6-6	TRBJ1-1	CASRSGSGDTEAFF	TGTGCCAGCAGATCCGGGTCAGGGGACACTGAAGCTTTCTTT
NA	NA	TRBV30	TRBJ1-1	CAWSGGASTEAFF	TGTGCCTGGAGTGGTGGGGCCTCCACTGAAGCTTTCTTT
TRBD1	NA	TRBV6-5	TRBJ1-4	CASSYSRTGGEKLFF	TGTGCCAGCAGTTACTCGAGGACAGGGGGCGAAAAACTGTTTTTT
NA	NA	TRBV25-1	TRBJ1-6	CASSEGTPRRVHF	TGTGCCAGCAGTGAAGGGACACCCCGCCGGGTCCACTTT
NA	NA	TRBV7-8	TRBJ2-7	CASSPPWDTSYEQYF	TGTGCCAGCAGCCCCCCTTGGGACACGTCCTACGAGCAGTACTTC
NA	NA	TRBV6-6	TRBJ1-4	CASRPGGAANEKLFF	TGTGCCAGCAGGCCCGGGGGGGCAGCTAATGAAAAACTGTTTTTT
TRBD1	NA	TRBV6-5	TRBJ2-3	CASRTGGTDTQYF	TGTGCCAGCAGGACAGGGGGCACAGATACGCAGTATTTT
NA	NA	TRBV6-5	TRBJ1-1	CASRRGGDEAFF	TGTGCCAGCAGGCGGGGGGGGGATGAAGCTTTCTTT
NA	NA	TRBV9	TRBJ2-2	CASSVLATINTGELFF	TGTGCCAGCAGCGTCCTTGCGACGATTAACACCGGGGAGCTGTTTTTT
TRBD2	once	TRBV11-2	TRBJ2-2	CASSPFSGGMNTGELFF	TGTGCCAGCAGCCCGTTTAGCGGGGGGATGAACACCGGGGAGCTGTTTTTT
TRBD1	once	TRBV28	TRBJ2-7	CASSPMDRVRYEQYF	TGTGCCAGCAGTCCGATGGACAGGGTTCGGTACGAGCAGTACTTC
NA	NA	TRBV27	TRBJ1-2	CAGSPGNYGYTF	TGTGCCGGCAGCCCAGGGAACTATGGCTACACCTTC
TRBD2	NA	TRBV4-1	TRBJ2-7	CASSQWTSATSGEQYF	TGCGCCAGCAGCCAATGGACTAGCGCAACATCTGGGGAGCAGTACTTC
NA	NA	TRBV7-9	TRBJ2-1	CASSSLTGNEQFF	TGTGCCAGCAGCAGCCTAACAGGGAATGAGCAGTTCTTC
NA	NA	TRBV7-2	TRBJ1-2	CASSLGGANYGYTF	TGTGCCAGCAGCTTGGGGGGCGCGAACTATGGCTACACCTTC